These T cell receptor beta chains were read from a single sample in a study of T cell responses to AZD1222 COVID-19 vaccine. The assay was immunoSEQ multiplex PCR, and TCRdb's table has in-frame clones only and misses some. Here the sample spans around 58,000 clones, roughly 90% being singletons. Here the sequenced sample was peripheral blood, taken 28 days after the second AZD1222 dose. Source of these receptors: an adult who received the AZD1222 COVID-19 vaccine. Both conserved end residues are part of each CDR3. D genes are given only for firm matches. Only part of the rows carry a size: once, few, many, or a class if the clone is expanded.

TRBV5-4	TRBJ1-2	NA	NA	CASSSDSLGGYTF	TGTGCCAGCAGCTCCGACAGTTTGGGGGGCTACACCTTC
TRBV6-6	TRBJ1-1	TRBD1	NA	CASSSGQGGNTEAFF	TGTGCCAGCAGTTCGGGACAGGGTGGGAACACTGAAGCTTTCTTT
TRBV2	TRBJ1-4	TRBD1	NA	CASSADRGNEKLFF	TGTGCCAGCAGTGCCGACAGGGGGAACGAAAAACTGTTTTTT
TRBV5-6	TRBJ2-7	TRBD1	NA	CASSLAGTAYEQYF	TGTGCCAGCAGCTTGGCCGGGACAGCCTACGAGCAGTACTTC
TRBV6-5	TRBJ2-7	TRBD2	once	CASSYTSAYEQYF	TGTGCCAGCAGTTACACTAGCGCCTACGAGCAGTACTTC
TRBV5-6	TRBJ2-7	NA	NA	CASSSIVYEQYF	TGTGCCAGCAGCTCAATAGTCTACGAGCAGTACTTC
TRBV30	TRBJ1-2	NA	NA	CAWSVLGMGYGYTF	TGTGCCTGGAGTGTTTTGGGGATGGGCTATGGCTACACCTTC
TRBV30	TRBJ1-2	NA	NA	CAWSTQGFYGYTF	TGTGCCTGGAGTACCCAGGGATTCTATGGCTACACCTTC
TRBV27	TRBJ1-2	TRBD1	NA	CASSLRDRFPSGYTF	TGTGCCAGCAGTTTACGGGACAGGTTCCCCTCCGGCTACACCTTC
TRBV12-3/TRBV12-4	TRBJ2-7	TRBD2	few	CASSLGTSGSLYF	TGTGCCAGCAGTCTCGGGACTAGCGGGAGTCTGTACTTC
TRBV7-9	TRBJ1-3	NA	NA	CASSLRASGNTIYF	TGTGCCAGCAGCTTACGAGCGTCTGGAAACACCATATATTTT
TRBV18	TRBJ2-5	NA	once	CASSPSLQETQYF	TGTGCCAGCTCCCCTAGCCTACAAGAGACCCAGTACTTC
TRBV30	TRBJ1-2	NA	NA	CAWSLQSGSYTF	TGTGCCTGGAGCCTTCAAAGTGGTAGCTACACCTTC
TRBV3-1/TRBV3-2	TRBJ2-7	NA	NA	CASSYSYEQYF	TGTGCCAGCAGCTACTCCTACGAGCAGTACTTC
TRBV6-5	TRBJ2-7	TRBD2	once	CASSPTSGMYEQYF	TGTGCCAGCAGTCCGACTAGCGGGATGTACGAGCAGTACTTC
TRBV11-3	TRBJ2-2	NA	NA	CASSLHTGELFF	TGTGCCAGCAGCTTACACACCGGGGAGCTGTTTTTT
TRBV7-2	TRBJ1-2	NA	NA	CASSGTVRYGYTF	TGTGCCAGCAGCGGAACAGTCCGCTATGGCTACACCTTC
TRBV7-2	TRBJ2-1	TRBD2	NA	CASSWNSGGGDNEQFF	TGTGCCAGCAGCTGGAATAGCGGGGGGGGTGACAATGAGCAGTTCTTC
TRBV28	TRBJ1-5	NA	NA	CASSFSPLRGLAQHF	TGTGCCAGCAGTTTTAGCCCACTACGGGGTTTAGCCCAGCATTTT
TRBV5-8	TRBJ2-6	NA	NA	CASSLRMGNTNVLTF	TGTGCCAGCAGCTTGAGAATGGGGAATACCAACGTCCTGACTTTC
TRBV5-6	TRBJ1-2	NA	NA	CASSPWTVRGSGYTF	TGTGCCAGCAGCCCGTGGACAGTCCGGGGGTCCGGCTACACCTTC
TRBV19	TRBJ1-2	NA	NA	CASSPVTQGGKGYTF	TGTGCCAGTAGTCCGGTAACCCAGGGAGGGAAAGGCTACACCTTC
TRBV7-9	TRBJ2-5	TRBD2	NA	CASSLRLSGRPGETQYF	TGTGCCAGCAGCTTACGCCTGAGCGGGAGGCCGGGGGAGACCCAGTACTTC
TRBV7-2	TRBJ2-2	NA	NA	CASSLKGPTNTGELFF	TGTGCCAGCAGCTTAAAGGGACCGACGAACACCGGGGAGCTGTTTTTT
TRBV18	TRBJ2-7	TRBD1	NA	CASSSGTGAYEQYF	TGTGCCAGCTCTTCCGGGACAGGGGCCTACGAGCAGTACTTC
TRBV18	TRBJ2-6	NA	NA	CASSEWVNSGANVLTF	TGTGCCAGCTCGGAGTGGGTAAATTCTGGGGCCAACGTCCTGACTTTC
TRBV6-5	TRBJ1-6	TRBD1	NA	CASSYSGQSLGSPLHF	TGTGCCAGCAGTTACTCGGGACAGTCCCTAGGTTCACCCCTCCACTTT
TRBV5-4	TRBJ1-3	NA	NA	CASSLAEGVHSGNTIYF	TGTGCCAGCAGCTTGGCGGAAGGGGTACACTCTGGAAACACCATATATTTT
TRBV7-9	TRBJ2-1	NA	NA	CASSLAQPRNNEQFF	TGTGCCAGCAGCTTAGCACAGCCACGAAACAATGAGCAGTTCTTC
TRBV19	TRBJ1-2	NA	NA	CASSTSGSYGYTF	TGTGCCAGTAGTACGTCAGGGAGCTATGGCTACACCTTC
TRBV6-5	TRBJ1-1	TRBD1	NA	CASSTDRGLTEAFF	TGTGCCAGCAGTACGGACAGGGGGTTGACTGAAGCTTTCTTT
TRBV7-9	TRBJ2-5	NA	NA	CASSPAWGLRTQYF	TGTGCCAGCAGCCCTGCCTGGGGATTGAGGACCCAGTACTTC
TRBV7-8	TRBJ2-3	NA	NA	CASKGAPGTDTQYF	TGTGCCAGCAAAGGAGCCCCTGGCACAGATACGCAGTATTTT
TRBV7-3	TRBJ2-4	NA	NA	CASSLSGGNIQYF	TGTGCCAGCAGCTTATCCGGGGGAAACATTCAGTACTTC
TRBV3-1/TRBV3-2	TRBJ2-7	NA	few	CASSSTRRPSYEQYF	TGTGCCAGCAGCTCCACTAGGAGGCCCTCCTACGAGCAGTACTTC
TRBV19	TRBJ1-4	NA	NA	CASSRGRINEKLFF	TGTGCCAGTAGTAGGGGACGGATAAATGAAAAACTGTTTTTT
TRBV15	TRBJ2-4	TRBD1	NA	CATSRDPGDRGSTKNIQYF	TGTGCCACCAGCAGAGACCCAGGGGACAGGGGTAGCACCAAAAACATTCAGTACTTC
TRBV6-2/TRBV6-3	TRBJ2-2	NA	NA	CASSDSYNTGELFF	TGTGCCAGCAGCGACAGTTACAACACCGGGGAGCTGTTTTTT
TRBV28	TRBJ1-2	NA	once	CASRQIPLADGYTF	TGTGCCAGCAGACAAATTCCGCTGGCGGATGGCTACACCTTC
TRBV11-3	TRBJ1-2	NA	once	CASSLTGHLAHTF	TGTGCCAGCAGCTTAACGGGACACTTGGCCCACACCTTC
TRBV30	TRBJ1-2	NA	NA	CAWSAWGGEYGYTF	TGTGCCTGGAGTGCGTGGGGTGGGGAGTATGGCTACACCTTC
TRBV7-3	TRBJ2-3	NA	NA	CASSLTQITDTQYF	TGTGCCAGCAGCTTAACACAAATAACAGATACGCAGTATTTT
TRBV5-6	TRBJ1-5	NA	few	CASSFQGRNQPQHF	TGTGCCAGCAGCTTCCAGGGGAGGAATCAGCCCCAGCATTTT
TRBV11-1	TRBJ2-7	NA	NA	CASSPGTSFYEQYF	TGTGCCAGCAGCCCGGGGACTTCCTTCTACGAGCAGTACTTC
TRBV3-1/TRBV3-2	TRBJ2-7	NA	NA	CASSPHWGNSYEQYF	TGTGCCAGCAGCCCGCATTGGGGGAACTCCTACGAGCAGTACTTC
TRBV6-4	TRBJ2-1	NA	few	CASSVAEYNEQFF	TGTGCCAGCAGCGTAGCGGAATACAATGAGCAGTTCTTC
TRBV4-1	TRBJ2-7	NA	NA	CASSQAAGLPGDEQYF	TGCGCCAGCAGCCAAGCGGCGGGGCTACCTGGGGACGAGCAGTACTTC
TRBV29-1	TRBJ1-1	NA	NA	CSVVQGNTEAFF	TGCAGCGTTGTCCAGGGAAACACTGAAGCTTTCTTT
TRBV2	TRBJ2-2	TRBD2	NA	CASLGGANTGELFF	TGTGCCAGCCTCGGGGGGGCGAACACCGGGGAGCTGTTTTTT
TRBV30	TRBJ2-1	TRBD1	NA	CAWSGTGDPYNEQFF	TGTGCCTGGAGTGGTACAGGGGATCCGTACAATGAGCAGTTCTTC
TRBV3-1/TRBV3-2	TRBJ2-7	TRBD2	NA	CASSQDSPTSGSSYEQYF	TGTGCCAGCAGCCAAGATAGCCCGACTAGCGGGAGCTCCTACGAGCAGTACTTC
TRBV4-1	TRBJ1-5	NA	NA	CASSQWPSGASKQPQHF	TGCGCCAGCAGCCAATGGCCTTCAGGGGCCAGCAAGCAGCCCCAGCATTTT